This T cell receptor (beta chain) stems from a study of T cell repertoires in ileal Crohn's disease. Study at large: M6 samples are neoterminal ileum biopsies from postoperative colonoscopy.

The CDR3 consists of 15 residues. The ends lost 6 bases at V and 3 bases at J; junction bases unmatched: 7. Around 0.45 micrograms of biopsy DNA per sample underwent TCRB immunosequencing. Data came from immunoSEQ multiplex PCR; TCRdb stores just in-frame clones and leaves some out. The sample records about 9,200 clones, approximately 79% being singletons. Time point described: neoterminal ileum biopsy at postoperative endoscopy, about 6 months after surgery. Comment on this clone: Its target is not known.

Study results and caveats: Endoscopic recurrence occurred in every patient whose clonality exceeded 26.8%.

Sequencing was carried out using ileal tissue. The chain carries TRBV23-1 and TRBJ2-3, with 9 bases lining up with TRBD1. TRBV23-1 is identified as an open reading frame with a role that is uncertain. This TCR came from an adult with Crohn's disease. CDR3 loop: CASSQQGAQTDTQYF. The CDR3 bases are TGCGCCAGCAGCCAACAGGGGGCGCAAACAGATACGCAGTATTTT.